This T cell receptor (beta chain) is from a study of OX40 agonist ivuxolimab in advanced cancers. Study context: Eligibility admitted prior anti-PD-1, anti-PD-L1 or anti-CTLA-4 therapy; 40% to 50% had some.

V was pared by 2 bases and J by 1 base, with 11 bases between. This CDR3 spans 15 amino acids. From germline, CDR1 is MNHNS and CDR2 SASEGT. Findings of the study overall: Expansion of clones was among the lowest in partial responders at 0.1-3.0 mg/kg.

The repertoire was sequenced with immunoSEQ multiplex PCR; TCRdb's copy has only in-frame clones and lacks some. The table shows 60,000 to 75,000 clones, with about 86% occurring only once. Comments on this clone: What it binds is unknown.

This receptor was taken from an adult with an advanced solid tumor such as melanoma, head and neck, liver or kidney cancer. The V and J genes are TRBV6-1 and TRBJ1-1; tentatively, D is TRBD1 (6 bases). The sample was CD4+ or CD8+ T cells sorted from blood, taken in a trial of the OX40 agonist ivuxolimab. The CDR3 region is CASSEPGQSNTEAFF. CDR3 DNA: TGTGCCAGCAGTGAACCCGGACAGTCGAACACTGAAGCTTTCTTT.